What follows describes a single TCR beta chain. The authors took one heparinised blood draw, averaging about 120 mL, from each donor. The data derive from a study of beta chain features in type 1 diabetes. Study-level background: Analysis included 100 million to 110 million sorted cells drawn from all samples.

Reverse transcribing all isolated RNA meant expressed TCRB transcripts were sequenced. Using immunoSEQ multiplex PCR, the repertoire was profiled, and TCRdb retains in-frame clones only, with some absent. The sample has 350,000 to 450,000 clones, around 13% seen once. Germline CDR1 is SGHNT and CDR2 is YYREEE (reference sequence). The CDR3 sequence is 12 residues long. The germline V and J ends were trimmed by 10 bases and 1 base, with 11 bases remaining between them. This chain joins TRBV5-4 and TRBJ2-5; D is possibly TRBD2 (5 bases). Sequenced material: naive CD4+ T cells from blood. The receptor's source is a man aged 25-45 years in good health. This CDR3 reads CAAGDSQETQYF. The CDR3 nucleotides read TGTGCCGCCGGGGATTCCCAAGAGACCCAGTACTTC.